This T cell receptor beta chain is from a study of blood T cells in healthy people across ages. Germline V gene sequence: CDR1 SGHRS, CDR2 YFSETQ. This CDR3 is 14 amino acids long. With a J-beta primer mix and a sample-barcoded 5' primer, a second PCR ran roughly 6 to 12 cycles. TCRdb itself ran the 5' RACE reads through MiXCR, one entry per CDR3 protein. The sample carries some 1.8 million distinct CDR3 sequences, about 39% recorded once. This TCR came from a human donor in good health. Specimen: blood. This chain connects TRBV5-1 to TRBJ2-4; 14 positions agree with TRBD2. Matching the DNA end better, TRBJ2-7 makes the J call doubtful. CDR3 sequence (DNA): TGCGCCAACCCGACTAGCGGGGGGGCTAACGAGCAGTACTTC. Translating gives CANPTSGGANEQYF.